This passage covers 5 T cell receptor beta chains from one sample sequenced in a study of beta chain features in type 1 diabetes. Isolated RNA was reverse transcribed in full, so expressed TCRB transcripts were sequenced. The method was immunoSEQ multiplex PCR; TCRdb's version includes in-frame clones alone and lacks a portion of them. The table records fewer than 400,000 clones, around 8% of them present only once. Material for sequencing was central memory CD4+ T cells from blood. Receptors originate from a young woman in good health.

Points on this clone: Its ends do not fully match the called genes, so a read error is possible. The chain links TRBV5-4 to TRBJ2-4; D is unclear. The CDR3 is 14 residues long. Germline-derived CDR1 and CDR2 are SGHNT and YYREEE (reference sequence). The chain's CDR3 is CASSQDLGKNIQYF. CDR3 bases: TGCGCCAGCAGCCAAGATCTTGGGAAAAACATTCAGTACTTC.

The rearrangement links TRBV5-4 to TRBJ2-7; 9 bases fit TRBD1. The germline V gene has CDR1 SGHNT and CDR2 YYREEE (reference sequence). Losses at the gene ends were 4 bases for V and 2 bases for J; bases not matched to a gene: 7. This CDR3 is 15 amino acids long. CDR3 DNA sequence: TGTGCCAGCAGCAGAGCGACAGGGGGTCCCTACGAGCAGTACTTC. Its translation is CASSRATGGPYEQYF. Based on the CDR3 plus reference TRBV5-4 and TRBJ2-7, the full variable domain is ETGVTQSPTHLIKTRGQQVTLRCSSQSGHNTVSWYQQALGQGPQFIFQYYREEENGRGNFPPRFSGLQFPNYSSELNVNALELDDSALYLCASSRATGGPYEQYFGPGTRLTVT.

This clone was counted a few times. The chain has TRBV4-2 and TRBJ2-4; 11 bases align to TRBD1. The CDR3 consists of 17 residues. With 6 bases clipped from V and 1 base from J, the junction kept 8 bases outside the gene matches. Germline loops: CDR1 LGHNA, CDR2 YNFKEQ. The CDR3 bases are TGTGCCAGCAGACCCTACCGGGACAGGGGGGCCAAAAACATTCAGTACTTC. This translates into CASRPYRDRGAKNIQYF.

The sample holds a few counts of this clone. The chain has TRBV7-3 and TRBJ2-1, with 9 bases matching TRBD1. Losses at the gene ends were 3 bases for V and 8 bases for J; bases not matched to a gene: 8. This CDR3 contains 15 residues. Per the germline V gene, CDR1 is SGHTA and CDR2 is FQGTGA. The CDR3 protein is CASSFKQGAFDEQFF. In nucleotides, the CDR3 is TGTGCCAGCAGCTTTAAACAGGGGGCGTTCGATGAGCAGTTCTTC.

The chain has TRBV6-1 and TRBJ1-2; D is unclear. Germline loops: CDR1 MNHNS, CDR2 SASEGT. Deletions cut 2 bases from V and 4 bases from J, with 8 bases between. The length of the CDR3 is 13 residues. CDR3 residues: CASSEWAVYGYTF. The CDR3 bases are TGTGCCAGCAGTGAATGGGCAGTCTATGGCTACACCTTC.